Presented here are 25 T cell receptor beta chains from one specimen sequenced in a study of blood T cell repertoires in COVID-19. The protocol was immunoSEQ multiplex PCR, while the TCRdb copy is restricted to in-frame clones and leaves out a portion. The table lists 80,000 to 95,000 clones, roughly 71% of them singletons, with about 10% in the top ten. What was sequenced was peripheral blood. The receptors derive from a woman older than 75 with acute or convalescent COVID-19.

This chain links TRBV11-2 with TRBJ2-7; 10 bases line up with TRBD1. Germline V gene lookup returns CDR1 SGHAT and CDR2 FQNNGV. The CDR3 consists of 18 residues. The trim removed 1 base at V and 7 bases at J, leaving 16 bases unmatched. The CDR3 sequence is CASSLARDRGILVREQYF. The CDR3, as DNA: TGTGCCAGCAGCTTAGCGAGGGACAGGGGTATTCTAGTACGGGAGCAGTACTTC.

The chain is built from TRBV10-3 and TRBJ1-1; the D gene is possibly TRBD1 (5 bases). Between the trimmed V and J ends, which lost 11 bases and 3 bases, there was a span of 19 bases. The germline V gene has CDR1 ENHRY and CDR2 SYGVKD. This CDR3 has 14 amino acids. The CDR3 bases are TGTGCCGCTCAGGGTGGTTGGGTCGACACTGAAGCTTTCTTT. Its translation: CAAQGGWVDTEAFF.

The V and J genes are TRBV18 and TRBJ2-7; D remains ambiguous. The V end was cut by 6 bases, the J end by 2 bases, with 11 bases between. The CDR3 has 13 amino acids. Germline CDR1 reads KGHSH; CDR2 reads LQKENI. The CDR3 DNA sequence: TGTGCCAGCTCGGGCTTCGCCACCTACGAGCAGTACTTC. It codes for CASSGFATYEQYF.

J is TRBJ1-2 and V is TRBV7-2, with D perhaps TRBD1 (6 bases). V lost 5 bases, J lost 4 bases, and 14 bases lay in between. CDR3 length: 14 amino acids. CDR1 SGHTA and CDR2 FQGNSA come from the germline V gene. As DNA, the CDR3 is TGTGCCAGCAGCCCCGGGACATCTTCCTATGGCTACACCTTC. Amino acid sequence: CASSPGTSSYGYTF.

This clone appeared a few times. Here the CDR3 reads CASSIETGPSGYTF. In nucleotides, the CDR3 is TGTGCCAGCAGTATTGAGACAGGGCCTTCGGGCTACACCTTC. The chain combines TRBV2 with TRBJ1-2; 7 bases fit TRBD1. The trim removed 5 bases at V and 8 bases at J, leaving 11 bases unmatched. Germline lookup yields CDR1 SNHLY and CDR2 FYNNEI. The CDR3 is 14 amino acids. Looking up the rest from reference TRBV2 and TRBJ1-2 gives the full variable domain: EPEVTQTPSHQVTQMGQEVILRCVPISNHLYFYWYRQILGQKVEFLVSFYNNEISEKSEIFDDQFSVERPDGSNFTLKIRSTKLEDSAMYFCASSIETGPSGYTFGSGTRLTVV.

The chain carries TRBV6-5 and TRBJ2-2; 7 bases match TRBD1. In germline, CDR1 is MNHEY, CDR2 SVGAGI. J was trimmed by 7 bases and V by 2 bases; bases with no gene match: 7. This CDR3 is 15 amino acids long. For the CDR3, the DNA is TGTGCCAGCAGTTACCCTCAACAGGGGTTCGGGGAGCTGTTTTTT. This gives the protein CASSYPQQGFGELFF.

The CDR3 region is CASSLSRGLVGNEQFF. In DNA form, the CDR3 reads TGTGCCAGCTCTCTCTCGCGGGGCCTAGTAGGCAATGAGCAGTTCTTC. The V and J genes are TRBV18 and TRBJ2-1, with D possibly TRBD2 on 6 matching bases. V lost 6 bases to trimming and J lost 6 bases, with 21 bases between them. CDR3 length: 16 residues. Germline assignment: CDR1 KGHSH and CDR2 LQKENI.

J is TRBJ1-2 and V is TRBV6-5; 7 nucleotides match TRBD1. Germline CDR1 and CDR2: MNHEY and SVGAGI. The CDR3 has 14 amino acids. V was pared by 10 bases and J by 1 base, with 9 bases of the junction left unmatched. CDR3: CATLTGDLNYGYTF. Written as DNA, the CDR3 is TGTGCCACCCTTACAGGGGACCTTAACTATGGCTACACCTTC.

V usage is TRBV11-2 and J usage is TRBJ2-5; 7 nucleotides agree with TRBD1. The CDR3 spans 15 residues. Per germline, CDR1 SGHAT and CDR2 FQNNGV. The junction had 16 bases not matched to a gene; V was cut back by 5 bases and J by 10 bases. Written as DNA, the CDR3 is TGTGCCAGCAGCCCAAGCCGAGGGGGCCTCGTGATCCAGTACTTC. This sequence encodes CASSPSRGGLVIQYF.

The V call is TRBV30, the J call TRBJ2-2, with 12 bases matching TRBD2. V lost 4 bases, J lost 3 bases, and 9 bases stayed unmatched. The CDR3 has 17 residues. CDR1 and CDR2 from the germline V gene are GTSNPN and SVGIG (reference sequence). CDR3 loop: CAWTQTLAGGYTGELFF. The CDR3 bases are TGTGCCTGGACCCAAACCCTAGCGGGGGGGTACACCGGGGAGCTGTTTTTT.

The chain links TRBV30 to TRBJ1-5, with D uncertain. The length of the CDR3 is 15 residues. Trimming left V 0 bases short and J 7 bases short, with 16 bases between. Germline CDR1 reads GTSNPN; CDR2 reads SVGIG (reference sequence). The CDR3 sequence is CAWSVQISGRQPQHF. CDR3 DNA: TGTGCCTGGAGTGTACAAATCTCAGGAAGGCAGCCCCAGCATTTT.

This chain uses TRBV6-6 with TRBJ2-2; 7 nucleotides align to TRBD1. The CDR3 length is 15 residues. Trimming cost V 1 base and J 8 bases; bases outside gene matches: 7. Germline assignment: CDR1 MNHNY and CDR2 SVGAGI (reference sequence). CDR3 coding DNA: TGTGCCAGCAGTTACTTCTCAGGGGGTTCGGGGGAGCTGTTTTTT. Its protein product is CASSYFSGGSGELFF.

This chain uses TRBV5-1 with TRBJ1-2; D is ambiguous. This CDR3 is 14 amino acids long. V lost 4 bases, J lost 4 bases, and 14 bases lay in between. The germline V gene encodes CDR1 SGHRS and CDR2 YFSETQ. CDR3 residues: CASSGLDGGYGYTF. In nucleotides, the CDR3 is TGCGCCAGCAGCGGGTTGGACGGAGGCTATGGCTACACCTTC.

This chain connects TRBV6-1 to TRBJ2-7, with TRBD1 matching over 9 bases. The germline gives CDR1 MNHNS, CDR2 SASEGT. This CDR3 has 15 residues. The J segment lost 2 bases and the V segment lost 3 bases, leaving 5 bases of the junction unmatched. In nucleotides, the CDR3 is TGTGCCAGCAGTGAGATACAGGGGGCCCCCTACGAGCAGTACTTC. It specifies CASSEIQGAPYEQYF.

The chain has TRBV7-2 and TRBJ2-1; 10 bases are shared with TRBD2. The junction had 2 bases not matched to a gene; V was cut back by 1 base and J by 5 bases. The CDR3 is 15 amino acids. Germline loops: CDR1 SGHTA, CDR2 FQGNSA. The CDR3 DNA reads TGTGCCAGCAGCTTAGTCCTAGCGGGGGACAATGAGCAGTTCTTC. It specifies CASSLVLAGDNEQFF.

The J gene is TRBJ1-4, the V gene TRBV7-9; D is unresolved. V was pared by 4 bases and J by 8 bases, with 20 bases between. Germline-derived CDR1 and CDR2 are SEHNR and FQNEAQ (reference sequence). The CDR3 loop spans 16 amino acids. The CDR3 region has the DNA TGTGCCAGCAGCTCTCCCCGGAGAGGCCGAGGGGAAAAACTGTTTTTT. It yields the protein CASSSPRRGRGEKLFF.

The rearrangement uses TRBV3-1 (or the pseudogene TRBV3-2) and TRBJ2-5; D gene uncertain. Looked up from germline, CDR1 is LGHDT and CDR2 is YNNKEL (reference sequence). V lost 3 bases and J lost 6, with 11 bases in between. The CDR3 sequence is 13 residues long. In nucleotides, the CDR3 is TGTGCCAGCAGCCAGTGGGCCGGCAAGACCCAGTACTTC. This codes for CASSQWAGKTQYF.

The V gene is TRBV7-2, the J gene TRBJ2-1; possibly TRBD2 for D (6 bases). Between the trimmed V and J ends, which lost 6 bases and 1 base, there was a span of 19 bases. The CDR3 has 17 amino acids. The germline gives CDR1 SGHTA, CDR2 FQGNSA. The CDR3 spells CASSLRGLGGSYNEQFF. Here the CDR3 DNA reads TGTGCCAGCAGTCTCCGAGGTCTGGGGGGTTCCTACAATGAGCAGTTCTTC.

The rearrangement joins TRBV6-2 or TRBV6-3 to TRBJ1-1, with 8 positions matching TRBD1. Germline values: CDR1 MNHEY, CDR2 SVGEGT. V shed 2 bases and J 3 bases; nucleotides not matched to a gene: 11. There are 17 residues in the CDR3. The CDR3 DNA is TGTGCCAGCAGTTACCCGACAGGGGTAGTGGGCGACACTGAAGCTTTCTTT. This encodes CASSYPTGVVGDTEAFF.

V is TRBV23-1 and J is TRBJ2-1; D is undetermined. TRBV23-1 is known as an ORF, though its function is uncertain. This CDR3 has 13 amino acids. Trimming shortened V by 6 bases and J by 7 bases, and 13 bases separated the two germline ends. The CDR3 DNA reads TGCGCCAGCAGGGATTGGAGTAGGAATGAGCAGTTCTTC. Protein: CASRDWSRNEQFF.

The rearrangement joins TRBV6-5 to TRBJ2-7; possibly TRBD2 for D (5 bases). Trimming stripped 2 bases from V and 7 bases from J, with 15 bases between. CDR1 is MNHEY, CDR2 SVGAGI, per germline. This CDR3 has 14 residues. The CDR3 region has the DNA TGTGCCAGCAGTTACGAGCCAGATTCGGGAGAGCAGTACTTC. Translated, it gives CASSYEPDSGEQYF.

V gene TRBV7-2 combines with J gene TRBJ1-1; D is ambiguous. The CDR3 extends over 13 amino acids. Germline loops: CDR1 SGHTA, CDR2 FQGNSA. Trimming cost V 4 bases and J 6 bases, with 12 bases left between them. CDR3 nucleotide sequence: TGTGCCAGCAGCTCCGTTAGCAATTCTGAAGCTTTCTTT. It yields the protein CASSSVSNSEAFF.

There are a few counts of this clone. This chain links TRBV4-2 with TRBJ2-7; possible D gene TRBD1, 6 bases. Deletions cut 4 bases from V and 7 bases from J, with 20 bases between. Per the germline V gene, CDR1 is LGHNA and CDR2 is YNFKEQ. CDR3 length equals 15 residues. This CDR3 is CASSLEGGPLGEQYF. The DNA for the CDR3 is TGTGCCAGCAGCCTGGAAGGGGGTCCCCTAGGAGAGCAGTACTTC.

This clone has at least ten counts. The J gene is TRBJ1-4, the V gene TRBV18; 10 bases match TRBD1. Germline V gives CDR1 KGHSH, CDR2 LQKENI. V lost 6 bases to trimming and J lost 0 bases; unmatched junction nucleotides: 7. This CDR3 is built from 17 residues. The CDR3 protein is CASSKGQGSATNEKLFF. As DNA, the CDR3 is TGTGCCAGCTCCAAGGGACAGGGGTCTGCAACTAATGAAAAACTGTTTTTT.

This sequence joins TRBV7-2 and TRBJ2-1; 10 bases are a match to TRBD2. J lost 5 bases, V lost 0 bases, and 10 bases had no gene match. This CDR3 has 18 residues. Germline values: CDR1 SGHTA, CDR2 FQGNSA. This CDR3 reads CASSLAIASGGLNNEQFF. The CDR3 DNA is TGTGCCAGCAGCTTAGCTATCGCTAGCGGGGGCCTCAACAATGAGCAGTTCTTC.